Listed below are T cell receptor beta chains from one sample, sequenced in a study of patients and donors after allogeneic stem cell transplantation. TCRdb itself ran the RT-PCR reads through MiXCR, one entry per CDR3 protein. This table has about 960,000 distinct CDR3 sequences, roughly 18% appearing once. Material: blood, either unsorted or a sorted T cell fraction (not recorded which). Source of these receptors: a human donor who was either an allogeneic HSCT recipient or a stem cell or donor lymphocyte infusion donor (not recorded which). It is not recorded whose cells these are; they may come from a transplant donor. CDR3s include the opening cysteine and the closing phenylalanine or tryptophan. The D gene is left open where the match is weak. Expanded clones are given a class, and other clones once, few, many or no size at all.

j_gene: TRBJ2-5; abundance: -; v_gene: TRBV12-3/TRBV12-4; d_gene: -; CDR3nt: TGTGCCAGCAGTTCAACCCCGTATCCCGGAGAGACCCAGTACTTC; CDR3aa: CASSSTPYPGETQYF
j_gene: TRBJ1-3; abundance: -; v_gene: TRBV12-3/TRBV12-4; d_gene: TRBD1; CDR3nt: TGTGCCAGCAGTTTCAGACAGGGTTCTGGAAACACCATATATTTT; CDR3aa: CASSFRQGSGNTIYF
j_gene: TRBJ2-5; abundance: -; v_gene: TRBV18; d_gene: TRBD1; CDR3nt: TGTGCCAGCTCACCAAGGGACAGGGGTGAGACCCAGTACTTC; CDR3aa: CASSPRDRGETQYF
j_gene: TRBJ2-1; abundance: -; v_gene: TRBV5-4; d_gene: -; CDR3nt: TGTGCCAGCAGCCGCTCGGCGGTGAGCTCCTACAATGAGCAGTTCTTC; CDR3aa: CASSRSAVSSYNEQFF
j_gene: TRBJ2-5; abundance: few; v_gene: TRBV20-1; d_gene: -; CDR3nt: TGCAGTGCTAGGCGATCCGGGCTCTACCAAGAGACCCAGTACTTC; CDR3aa: CSARRSGLYQETQYF
j_gene: TRBJ2-5; abundance: many; v_gene: TRBV29-1; d_gene: -; CDR3nt: TGCAGCGTTTATAGAGACCCAGAGACCCAGTACTTC; CDR3aa: CSVYRDPETQYF
j_gene: TRBJ2-7; abundance: -; v_gene: TRBV4-1; d_gene: -; CDR3nt: TGCGCCAGCAGCCGGGAGACCGGCCAAGGTCGCGAGCAGTACTTC; CDR3aa: CASSRETGQGREQYF
j_gene: TRBJ1-6; abundance: -; v_gene: TRBV20-1; d_gene: TRBD1; CDR3nt: TGCAGTGCTAAATCCGGGACAGTTTATTCACCCCTCCACTTT; CDR3aa: CSAKSGTVYSPLHF
j_gene: TRBJ2-1; abundance: few; v_gene: TRBV27; d_gene: -; CDR3nt: TGTGCCAGCAGTTCGACGACTAGTCGGAATGAGCAGTTCTTC; CDR3aa: CASSSTTSRNEQFF
j_gene: TRBJ2-3; abundance: -; v_gene: TRBV5-6; d_gene: TRBD1; CDR3nt: TGTGCCAGCAGCTCGACAGGGGGCGCAGATACGCAGTATTTT; CDR3aa: CASSSTGGADTQYF
j_gene: TRBJ2-7; abundance: many; v_gene: TRBV12-3/TRBV12-4; d_gene: -; CDR3nt: TGTGCCAGCAGCTTAAACTACGAGCAGTACTTC; CDR3aa: CASSLNYEQYF
j_gene: TRBJ2-7; abundance: few; v_gene: TRBV20-1; d_gene: -; CDR3nt: TGCAGTGCCAAGTCCGGGTCCGAGCAGTACTTC; CDR3aa: CSAKSGSEQYF
j_gene: TRBJ1-6; abundance: few; v_gene: TRBV3-1; d_gene: TRBD1; CDR3nt: TGTGCCAGCAGCCACTTTTTCGGACAGGGAGATTCACCCCTCCACTTT; CDR3aa: CASSHFFGQGDSPLHF
j_gene: TRBJ2-3; abundance: -; v_gene: TRBV12-3/TRBV12-4; d_gene: TRBD2; CDR3nt: TGTGCCAGCAGGCCCGGGACTAGCAGCACAGATACGCAGTATTTT; CDR3aa: CASRPGTSSTDTQYF
j_gene: TRBJ2-7; abundance: once; v_gene: TRBV20-1; d_gene: -; CDR3nt: TGCAGTGCTAGAGATATAGGGGGAAAATCCTACGAGCAGTACTTC; CDR3aa: CSARDIGGKSYEQYF
j_gene: TRBJ2-1; abundance: -; v_gene: TRBV12-5; d_gene: TRBD1; CDR3nt: TGTGCTAGTGGTTTGGGGACAGGGCTTTTAGGTGAGCAGTTCTTC; CDR3aa: CASGLGTGLLGEQFF
j_gene: TRBJ1-5; abundance: -; v_gene: TRBV5-1; d_gene: -; CDR3nt: TGCGCCAGCAGCCACCGGGGGGATCAGCCCCAGCATTTT; CDR3aa: CASSHRGDQPQHF
j_gene: TRBJ1-5; abundance: few; v_gene: TRBV20-1; d_gene: -; CDR3nt: TGCAGTGCTTCCAGACAGTGGGGACAGCCCCAGCATTTT; CDR3aa: CSASRQWGQPQHF
j_gene: TRBJ1-1; abundance: few; v_gene: TRBV12-3/TRBV12-4; d_gene: -; CDR3nt: TGTGCCAGCAGCCGACCGAGGTCTGAAGCTTTCTTT; CDR3aa: CASSRPRSEAFF
j_gene: TRBJ1-2; abundance: -; v_gene: TRBV6-4; d_gene: -; CDR3nt: TGTGCCAGCAGGCCGCAGGCACAGGGATCGGGGGGCTACACCTTC; CDR3aa: CASRPQAQGSGGYTF
j_gene: TRBJ1-5; abundance: -; v_gene: TRBV12-3/TRBV12-4; d_gene: -; CDR3nt: TGTGCCAGCCATTCAGGGGAAGGGAATCAGCCCCAGCATTTT; CDR3aa: CASHSGEGNQPQHF
j_gene: TRBJ1-1; abundance: -; v_gene: TRBV19; d_gene: -; CDR3nt: TGTGCCAGTAACTCTGGCGGTCTCACTGAAGCTTTCTTT; CDR3aa: CASNSGGLTEAFF
j_gene: TRBJ2-5; abundance: -; v_gene: TRBV5-1; d_gene: TRBD2; CDR3nt: TGCGCCAGCAGCTTGGAGCTGCCTAGCGGGGGAAAGACCCAGTACTTC; CDR3aa: CASSLELPSGGKTQYF
j_gene: TRBJ2-7; abundance: -; v_gene: TRBV12-3/TRBV12-4; d_gene: -; CDR3nt: TGTGCCAGCAGTTTAGAATTCAGGTTTGTGGGGGCGAACGAGCAGTACTTC; CDR3aa: CASSLEFRFVGANEQYF
j_gene: TRBJ2-1; abundance: few; v_gene: TRBV12-3/TRBV12-4; d_gene: -; CDR3nt: TGTGCCAGCAGCCCTTTTGGCAATGAGCAGTTCTTC; CDR3aa: CASSPFGNEQFF
j_gene: TRBJ2-1; abundance: -; v_gene: TRBV7-9; d_gene: TRBD2; CDR3nt: TGTGCCACCGGGACTAGCGGGGGAGGCAATGAGCAGTTCTTC; CDR3aa: CATGTSGGGNEQFF
j_gene: TRBJ2-5; abundance: few; v_gene: TRBV4-1; d_gene: -; CDR3nt: TGCGCCAGCAGCCAGGCTCTACTAGTGGAGACCCAGTACTTC; CDR3aa: CASSQALLVETQYF
j_gene: TRBJ1-6; abundance: -; v_gene: TRBV6-1; d_gene: -; CDR3nt: TGTGCCAGCAGTGAATCCGTGTCAGGGAGCCACCACTTT; CDR3aa: CASSESVSGSHHF
j_gene: TRBJ2-3; abundance: few; v_gene: TRBV15; d_gene: -; CDR3nt: TGTGCCACCAGCAGGATCCAGGTGTGGGCAGATACGCAGTATTTT; CDR3aa: CATSRIQVWADTQYF
j_gene: TRBJ2-7; abundance: -; v_gene: TRBV20-1; d_gene: TRBD1; CDR3nt: TGCAGTGCTAGAAGGGGGACAGTAGACGAGCAGTACTTC; CDR3aa: CSARRGTVDEQYF
j_gene: TRBJ2-5; abundance: -; v_gene: TRBV7-3; d_gene: TRBD2; CDR3nt: TGTGCCAGCAGCCGGACTAGCGGGAGCGGGGAGACCCAGTACTTC; CDR3aa: CASSRTSGSGETQYF
j_gene: TRBJ1-4; abundance: -; v_gene: TRBV27; d_gene: -; CDR3nt: TGTGCCAGCAGACTCAACCCGGGACTTCCAAATGAAAAACTGTTTTTT; CDR3aa: CASRLNPGLPNEKLFF
j_gene: TRBJ2-7; abundance: -; v_gene: TRBV13; d_gene: TRBD2; CDR3nt: TGTGCCAGCAGCTCCCCAGGACTAGCGGGGGCCGAGCAGTACTTC; CDR3aa: CASSSPGLAGAEQYF
j_gene: TRBJ2-3; abundance: few; v_gene: TRBV6-5; d_gene: -; CDR3nt: TGTGCCAGCGGATCTGGGGCGCAGTATTTT; CDR3aa: CASGSGAQYF